The clone carrying this T cell receptor beta chain was detected only a few times. As yet, its antigen is unknown. These data originate in a study of beta chain features in type 1 diabetes. On the study more broadly: The samples had 107,917,701 sorted cells examined in all. The study's findings and limits: Individuals with type 1 diabetes displayed fewer insertions and more deletions at VDJ junctions. Shorter templates might be favored by PCR, and equally so in patients and in controls.

Investigators reverse transcribed all isolated RNA, so they sequenced expressed TCRB transcripts. Using immunoSEQ multiplex PCR, the repertoire was profiled, and TCRdb retains in-frame clones only, with some absent. The table shows roughly 450,000 clones, with approximately 14% occurring only once. Per the germline V gene, CDR1 is SEHNR and CDR2 is FQNEAQ (reference sequence). The CDR3 loop spans 13 amino acids. The ends were cut back, 1 base at V and 6 bases at J, with 7 bases in the middle. Using CD45RO/CCR7/CD25/CD127/CD95/CD27, CD4+ naive, central memory, regulatory and stem cell-like memory cells were sorted.

This receptor was taken from a man aged 30 to 45 in good health. V is TRBV7-9 and J is TRBJ2-1; no firm D call. The sequenced sample was naive CD4+ T cells from blood. The chain's CDR3 is CASSLEVGNEQFF. The CDR3 DNA sequence: TGTGCCAGCAGCTTAGAGGTAGGCAATGAGCAGTTCTTC.